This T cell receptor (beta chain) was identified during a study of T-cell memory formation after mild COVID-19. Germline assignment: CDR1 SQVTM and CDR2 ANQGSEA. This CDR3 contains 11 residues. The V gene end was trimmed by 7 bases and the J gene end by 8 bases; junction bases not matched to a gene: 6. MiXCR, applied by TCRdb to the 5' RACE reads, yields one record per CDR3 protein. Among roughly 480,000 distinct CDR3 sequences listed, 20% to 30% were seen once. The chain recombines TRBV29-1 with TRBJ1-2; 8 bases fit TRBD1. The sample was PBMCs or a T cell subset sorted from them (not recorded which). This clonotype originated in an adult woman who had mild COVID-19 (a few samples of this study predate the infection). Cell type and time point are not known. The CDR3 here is CSGTGSGGYTF. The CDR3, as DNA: TGCAGCGGGACAGGGTCGGGCGGCTACACCTTC.